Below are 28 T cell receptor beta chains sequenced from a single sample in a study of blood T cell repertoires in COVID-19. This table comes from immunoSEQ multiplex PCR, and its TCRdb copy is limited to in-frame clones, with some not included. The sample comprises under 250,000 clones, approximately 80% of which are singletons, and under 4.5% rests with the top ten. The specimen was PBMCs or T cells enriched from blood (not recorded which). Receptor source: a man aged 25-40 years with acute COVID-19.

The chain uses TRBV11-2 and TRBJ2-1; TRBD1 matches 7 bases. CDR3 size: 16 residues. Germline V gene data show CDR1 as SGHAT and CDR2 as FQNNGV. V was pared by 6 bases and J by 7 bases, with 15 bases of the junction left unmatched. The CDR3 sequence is CASRSYGDRESNEQFF. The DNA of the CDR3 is TGTGCCAGCAGATCGTATGGTGACAGGGAGTCGAATGAGCAGTTCTTC.

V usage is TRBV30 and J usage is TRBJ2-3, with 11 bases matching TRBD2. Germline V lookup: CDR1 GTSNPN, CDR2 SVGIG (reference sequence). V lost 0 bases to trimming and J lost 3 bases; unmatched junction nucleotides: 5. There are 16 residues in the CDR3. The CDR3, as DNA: TGTGCCTGGAGTGTAGGGCTAGCGGGGGGAACAGATACGCAGTATTTT. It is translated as CAWSVGLAGGTDTQYF.

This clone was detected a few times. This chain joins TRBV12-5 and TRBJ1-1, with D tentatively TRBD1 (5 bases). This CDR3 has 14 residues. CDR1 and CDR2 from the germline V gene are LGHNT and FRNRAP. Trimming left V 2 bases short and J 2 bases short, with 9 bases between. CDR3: CASGLPRGNTEAFF. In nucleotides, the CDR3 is TGTGCTAGTGGTTTGCCAAGGGGAAACACTGAAGCTTTCTTT.

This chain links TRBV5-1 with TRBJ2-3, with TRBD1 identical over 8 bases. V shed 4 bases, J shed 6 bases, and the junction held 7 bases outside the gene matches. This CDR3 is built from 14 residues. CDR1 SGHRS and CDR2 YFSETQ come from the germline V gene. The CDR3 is CASSLGQGRDTQYF. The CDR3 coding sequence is TGCGCCAGCAGCCTCGGACAGGGTCGGGATACGCAGTATTTT.

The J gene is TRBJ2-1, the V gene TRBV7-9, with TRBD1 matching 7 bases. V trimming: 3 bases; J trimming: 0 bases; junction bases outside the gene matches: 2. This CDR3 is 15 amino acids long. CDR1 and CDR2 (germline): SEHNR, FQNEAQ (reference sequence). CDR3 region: CASSLGQNSYNEQFF. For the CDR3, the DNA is TGTGCCAGCAGCTTGGGACAGAACTCCTACAATGAGCAGTTCTTC.

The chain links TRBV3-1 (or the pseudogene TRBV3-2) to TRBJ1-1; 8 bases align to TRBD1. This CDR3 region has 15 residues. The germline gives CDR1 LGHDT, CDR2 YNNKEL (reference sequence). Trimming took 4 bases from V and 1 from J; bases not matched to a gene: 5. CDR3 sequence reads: CASSLRDRSNTEAFF. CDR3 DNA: TGTGCCAGCAGCCTCCGGGACAGGTCGAACACTGAAGCTTTCTTT.

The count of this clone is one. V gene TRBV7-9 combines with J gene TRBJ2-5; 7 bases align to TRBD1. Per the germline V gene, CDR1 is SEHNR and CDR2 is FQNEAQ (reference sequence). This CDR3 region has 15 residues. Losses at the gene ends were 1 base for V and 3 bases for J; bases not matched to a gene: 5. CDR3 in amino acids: CASSLGWGQKETQYF. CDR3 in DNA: TGTGCCAGCAGCTTAGGTTGGGGACAGAAAGAGACCCAGTACTTC.

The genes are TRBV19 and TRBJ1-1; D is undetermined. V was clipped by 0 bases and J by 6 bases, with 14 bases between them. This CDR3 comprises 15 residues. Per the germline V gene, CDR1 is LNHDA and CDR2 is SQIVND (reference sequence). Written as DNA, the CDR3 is TGTGCCAGTAGTATAGATCACGACTTTACCTCTGAAGCTTTCTTT. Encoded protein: CASSIDHDFTSEAFF.

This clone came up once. The CDR3 DNA reads TGTGCCAGCTCACCTCCAACCGGGAGAGGCAATGGCTACACCTTC. Translating it yields CASSPPTGRGNGYTF. This chain uses TRBV18 with TRBJ1-2; D unresolved. The germline CDR1 and CDR2 sequences are KGHSH and LQKENI. The V end lost 3 bases, the J end lost 6 bases, and 17 bases lay between the germline ends. The CDR3 has 15 residues.

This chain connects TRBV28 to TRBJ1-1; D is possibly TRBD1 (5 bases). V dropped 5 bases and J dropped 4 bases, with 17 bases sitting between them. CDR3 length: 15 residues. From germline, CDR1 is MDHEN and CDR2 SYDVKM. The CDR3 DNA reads TGTGCCAGCAGTCCCCAGGGAAATGACGGCACTGAAGCTTTCTTT. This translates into CASSPQGNDGTEAFF.

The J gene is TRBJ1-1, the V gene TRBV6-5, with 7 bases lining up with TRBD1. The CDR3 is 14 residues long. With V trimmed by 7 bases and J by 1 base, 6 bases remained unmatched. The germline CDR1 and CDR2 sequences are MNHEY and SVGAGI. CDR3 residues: CASTPTGRNTEAFF. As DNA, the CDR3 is TGTGCCAGCACCCCGACAGGGCGGAACACTGAAGCTTTCTTT.

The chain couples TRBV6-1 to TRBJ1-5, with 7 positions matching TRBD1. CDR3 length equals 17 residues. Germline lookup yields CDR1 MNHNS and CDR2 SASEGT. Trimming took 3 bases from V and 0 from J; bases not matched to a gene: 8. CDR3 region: CASSDRDSVYSNQPQHF. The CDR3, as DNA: TGTGCCAGCAGTGACCGGGACAGCGTATATAGCAATCAGCCCCAGCATTTT.

The CDR3 protein is CASSMGDRATEAFF. For the CDR3, the DNA is TGTGCCAGTAGTATGGGGGACAGAGCAACTGAAGCTTTCTTT. The rearrangement joins TRBV19 to TRBJ1-1; 7 bases agree with TRBD1. The CDR3 totals 14 residues. V was pared by 3 bases and J by 5 bases, with 6 bases of the junction left unmatched. Germline CDR1 and CDR2: LNHDA and SQIVND (reference sequence).

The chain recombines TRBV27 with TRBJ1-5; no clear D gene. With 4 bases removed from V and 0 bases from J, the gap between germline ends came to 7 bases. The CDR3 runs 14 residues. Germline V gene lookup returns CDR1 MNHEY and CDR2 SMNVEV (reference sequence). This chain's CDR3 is CASSSLVSNQPQHF. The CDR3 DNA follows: TGTGCCAGCAGTTCCCTAGTTAGCAATCAGCCCCAGCATTTT.

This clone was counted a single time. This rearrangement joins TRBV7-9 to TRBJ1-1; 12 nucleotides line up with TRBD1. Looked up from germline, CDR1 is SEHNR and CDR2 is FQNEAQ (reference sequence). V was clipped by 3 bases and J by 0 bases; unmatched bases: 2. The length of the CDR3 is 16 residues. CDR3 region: CASSLGQGAMNTEAFF. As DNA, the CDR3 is TGTGCCAGCAGCTTGGGACAGGGGGCGATGAACACTGAAGCTTTCTTT.

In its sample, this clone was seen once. CDR3 amino acids: CASSPRGDYYEQYF. DNA for the CDR3: TGTGCCAGCAGCCCGAGAGGGGACTACTACGAGCAGTACTTC. The J gene is TRBJ2-7, the V gene TRBV7-2; 7 bases are shared with TRBD2. CDR3 length: 14 amino acids. The V gene's germline CDR1 is SGHTA and CDR2 FQGNSA. V lost 5 bases and J lost 3; bases outside the gene matches: 7.

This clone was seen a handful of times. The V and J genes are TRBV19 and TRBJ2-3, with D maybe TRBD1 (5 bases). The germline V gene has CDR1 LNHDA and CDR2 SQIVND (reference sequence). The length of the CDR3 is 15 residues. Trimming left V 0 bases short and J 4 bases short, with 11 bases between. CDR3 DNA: TGTGCCAGTAGTATAGATCATACAGGTCCAGATACGCAGTATTTT. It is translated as CASSIDHTGPDTQYF.

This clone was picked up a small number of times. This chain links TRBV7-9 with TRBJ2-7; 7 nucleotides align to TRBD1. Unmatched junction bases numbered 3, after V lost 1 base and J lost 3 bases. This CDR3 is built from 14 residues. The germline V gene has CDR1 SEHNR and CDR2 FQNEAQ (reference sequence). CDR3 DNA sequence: TGTGCCAGCAGCTTAGAAGGGGGCGGCTACGAGCAGTACTTC. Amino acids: CASSLEGGGYEQYF. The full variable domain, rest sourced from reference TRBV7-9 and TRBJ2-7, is DTGVSQNPRHKITKRGQNVTFRCDPISEHNRLYWYRQTLGQGPEFLTYFQNEAQLEKSRLLSDRFSAERPKGSFSTLEIQRTEQGDSAMYLCASSLEGGGYEQYFGPGTRLTVT.

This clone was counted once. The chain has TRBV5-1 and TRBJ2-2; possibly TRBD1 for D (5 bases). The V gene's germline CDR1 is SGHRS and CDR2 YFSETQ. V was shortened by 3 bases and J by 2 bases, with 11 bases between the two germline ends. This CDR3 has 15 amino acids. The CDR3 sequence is CASSWTPSNTGELFF. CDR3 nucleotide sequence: TGCGCCAGCAGCTGGACACCGAGTAACACCGGGGAGCTGTTTTTT.

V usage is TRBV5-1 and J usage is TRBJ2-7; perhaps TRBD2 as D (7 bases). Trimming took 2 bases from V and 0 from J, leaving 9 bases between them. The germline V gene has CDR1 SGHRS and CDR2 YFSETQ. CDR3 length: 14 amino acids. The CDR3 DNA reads TGCGCCAGCAGCTTCGGGGGGCCCTCCTACGAGCAGTACTTC. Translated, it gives CASSFGGPSYEQYF.

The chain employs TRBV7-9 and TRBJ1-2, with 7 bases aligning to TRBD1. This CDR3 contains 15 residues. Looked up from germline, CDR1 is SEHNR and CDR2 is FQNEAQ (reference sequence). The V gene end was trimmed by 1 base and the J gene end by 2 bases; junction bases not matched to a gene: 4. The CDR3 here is CASSLEAGGNYGYTF. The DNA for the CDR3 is TGTGCCAGCAGCTTAGAAGCAGGGGGGAACTATGGCTACACCTTC.

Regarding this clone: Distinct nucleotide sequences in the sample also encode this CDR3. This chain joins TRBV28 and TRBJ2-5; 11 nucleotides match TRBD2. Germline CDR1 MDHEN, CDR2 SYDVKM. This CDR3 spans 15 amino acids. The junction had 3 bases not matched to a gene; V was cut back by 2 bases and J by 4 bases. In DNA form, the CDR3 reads TGTGCCAGCAGTTTAACTAGCGGGGGCCGAGAGACCCAGTACTTC. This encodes CASSLTSGGRETQYF.

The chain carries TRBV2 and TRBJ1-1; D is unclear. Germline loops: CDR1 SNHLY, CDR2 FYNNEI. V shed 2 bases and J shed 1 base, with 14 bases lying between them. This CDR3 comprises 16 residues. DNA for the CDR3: TGTGCCAGCAGTGAATGGGCACCTCGCCAGAACACTGAAGCTTTCTTT. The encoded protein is CASSEWAPRQNTEAFF.

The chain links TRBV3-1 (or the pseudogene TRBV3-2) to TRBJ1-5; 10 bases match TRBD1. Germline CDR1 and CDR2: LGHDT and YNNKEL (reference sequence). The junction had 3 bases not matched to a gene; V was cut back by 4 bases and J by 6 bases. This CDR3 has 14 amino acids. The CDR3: CASSPGTGVQPQHF. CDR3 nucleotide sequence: TGTGCCAGCAGCCCCGGGACAGGGGTTCAGCCCCAGCATTTT.

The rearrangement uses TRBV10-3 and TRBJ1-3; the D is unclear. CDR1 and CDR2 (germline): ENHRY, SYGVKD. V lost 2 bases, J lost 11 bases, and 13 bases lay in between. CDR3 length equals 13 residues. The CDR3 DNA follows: TGTGCCATCAGTGAGCCCCCCCCAGAGGCCATATATTTT. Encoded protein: CAISEPPPEAIYF.

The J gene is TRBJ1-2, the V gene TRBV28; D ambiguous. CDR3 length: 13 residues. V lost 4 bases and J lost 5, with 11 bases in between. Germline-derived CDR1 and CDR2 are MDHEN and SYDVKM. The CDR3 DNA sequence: TGTGCCAGCAGTTCCTCCCTTCTTTATGGCTACACCTTC. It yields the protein CASSSSLLYGYTF.

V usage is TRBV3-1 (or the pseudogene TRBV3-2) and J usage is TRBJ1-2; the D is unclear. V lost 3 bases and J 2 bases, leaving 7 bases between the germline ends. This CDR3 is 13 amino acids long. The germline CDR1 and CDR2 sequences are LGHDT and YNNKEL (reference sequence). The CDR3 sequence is CASSQERNYGYTF. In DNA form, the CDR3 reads TGTGCCAGCAGCCAGGAGAGGAACTATGGCTACACCTTC.

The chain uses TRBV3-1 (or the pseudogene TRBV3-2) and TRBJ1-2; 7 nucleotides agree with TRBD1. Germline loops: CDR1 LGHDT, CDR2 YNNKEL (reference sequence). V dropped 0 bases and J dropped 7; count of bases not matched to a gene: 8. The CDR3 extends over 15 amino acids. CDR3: CASSQENRGGSGYTF. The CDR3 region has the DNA TGTGCCAGCAGCCAAGAGAACAGGGGTGGAAGTGGCTACACCTTC.